The clone carrying this T cell receptor beta chain was observed at least ten times. Its antigen remains unknown. The data originate from a study of T cells in Graves' hyperthyroidism and ophthalmopathy. Regarding the study as a whole: Clonotypes that were expanded in thyroid above 0.001 mostly appeared in blood too. Model predictions of ophthalmopathy came a median approximately 6.8 months before onset.

Germline V gives CDR1 MDHEN, CDR2 SYDVKM. CDR3 length: 18 residues. Trimming cost V 5 bases and J 3 bases, with 26 bases left between them. Patients with uncontrolled infections, other autoimmune diseases, pregnancy or lactation were excluded. The study based diagnoses on clinical symptoms, serum thyroxine and TRAb, thyroid ultrasound and orbital computed tomography. TCR beta CDR3 sequences were amplified from RNA transcripts. TCR CDR3 regions were first amplified by RT-PCR with HTBI primers. TCRdb reanalysed the multiplex PCR reads using MiXCR and keeps one entry per CDR3 protein. This table holds under 450,000 distinct CDR3 sequences, approximately 13% found once.

The specimen was blood. J is TRBJ2-7 and V is TRBV28; TRBD2 might be the D (6 bases). The TCR originated in a young man with Graves' hyperthyroidism that later progressed to Graves' ophthalmopathy. CDR3: CASSAHHRDSPTGYEQYF. The CDR3 DNA is TGTGCCAGCAGTGCCCATCACCGGGACTCCCCCACCGGCTACGAGCAGTACTTC.